This is a list of T cell receptor beta chains from one sample in a study of immune evolution from preneoplasia to lung adenocarcinoma. Repertoires were generated with immunoSEQ multiplex PCR, while TCRdb's copy carries only in-frame clones and drops some. The sample consists of thousands of clones, 80% of them appearing once. Material: FFPE minimally invasive lung adenocarcinoma tissue. These receptors all come from a donor older than 65 with lung adenocarcinoma. CDR3s leave out the opening cysteine and the closing phenylalanine or tryptophan.

14	TRBV7-2	ASRPGTSGPTDTQY
12	TRBV6-6	ASSQRDRGETQY
11	TRBV28	ASRLQGAGEQY
10	TRBV18	ASSPVKHEQY
13	TRBV6-5	ASSYEGGSYNEQF
11	TRBV5-1	ASSLNPQETQY
13	TRBV7-9	ASSLLGVPTDTQY
12	TRBV28	ASSGGSRTGELF
11	TRBV19	ASSIRVHGEQY
10	TRBV2	AGTDRGWGYT
12	TRBV2	ASRNRDRGETQY
11	TRBV5-5	ASSLGLAGEQY
18	TRBV4-1	ASSQDGRGVLAVNTGELF
13	TRBV2	ASRGVLATTGELF
11	TRBV2	ASRVTGDQPQH
15	TRBV4-1	ASSQFFLGEVYNEQF
14	TRBV5-1	ASSLTSQGNTGELF
13	TRBV28	ASRLAGLYQETQY
13	TRBV7-6	ASSSLQGGVTEAF
15	TRBV21-1	ASSPTLATLAHQPQH
16	TRBV11-1	ASSLRTFSGPTTDTQY
11	TRBV2	ASSLISNYGYT
14	TRBV6-1	ASSESSGRGTGELF
12	TRBV6-5	ASSLARATDTQY
12	TRBV27	ASSLKVSGDGYT
12	TRBV15	ATSRDGGNNEQF
9	TRBV5-1	ASSYSNTIY
13	TRBV28	ASSPQRGFSTEAF
13	TRBV9	ASSVLDGYNYGYT
14	TRBV19	ASSIVGLTGANVLT
10	TRBV28	ASSFIQETQY
13	TRBV9	ASSFHDRESEKLF
12	TRBV28	ASSFSFFNSPLH
16	TRBV28	ASSWPDLRGGSGNTIY
14	TRBV28	ASSSGGLAGDNEQF
13	TRBV12-5	ASGLGHTSTDTQY
10	TRBV5-1	ASSFDGGGYT
13	TRBV28	ASSQWTGDVHEQF
11	TRBV30	AWSPGYNQPQH
11	TRBV30	ANRQGWGTEAF
14	TRBV19	ASSKGQGFNTGELF
15	TRBV30	AWSAPTSGRSPETQY
12	TRBV5-4	ASSYRDRGYGYT
15	TRBV11-2	ASSYDSDVAEFYGYT
12	TRBV28	ASNPLRGNTEAF
13	TRBV10-3	AISEGGGDYNEQF
13	TRBV6-1	ASSEAGANTGELF
13	TRBV5-1	TSSKPTGSLGGYT